The clone carrying this TCR beta chain appeared a few times. Its target is not known. Use of 60 Vbeta and 13 Jbeta primers characterized the PCR. Only in-frame clones appear in the TCRdb table, and some are missing; sequencing was by immunoSEQ multiplex PCR. The data show some 90,000 clones, about 70% seen once. The data stem from a study of cytomegalovirus exposure and HLA in healthy donors. Whole-study results and caveats: The study found most TCR sequences rare, yet found some public TCRs in many donors. Later examination showed HLA-associated TCR beta chains had greater clonal expansion than equally common others.

V gave up 5 bases and J gave up 2 bases, with 7 bases separating them. Germline CDR1 and CDR2: LGHNA and YSLEER. This CDR3 has 13 amino acids. This sequence originates from a man aged 40-49 years in good health and CMV-seronegative. Sequencing was carried out using PBMCs. The chain has TRBV4-3 and TRBJ1-5; the D is unclear. The CDR3: CASSLRGNQPQHF. As DNA, the CDR3 is TGCGCCAGCAGCTTGAGAGGCAATCAGCCCCAGCATTTT.